This T cell receptor beta chain was sequenced in a study of immune characterization of retroperitoneal liposarcoma. This clonotype was seen a handful of times. TCRdb reprocessed the PCR reads with MiXCR, giving one entry per CDR3 protein. Counted here are some 4,200 distinct CDR3 sequences, around 32% occurring once; the ten biggest clones make up about 29%. This clonotype was obtained from a male donor with retroperitoneal liposarcoma. The sequenced sample consisted of tumor tissue.

CDR3 residues: CASSLDPVLAGVFVTGELFF. The CDR3 DNA reads TGTGCCAGCAGCTTAGATCCGGTGCTAGCGGGAGTCTTTGTCACCGGGGAGCTGTTTTTT. V and J are TRBV11-2 and TRBJ2-2; 10 bases align to TRBD2. The CDR3 covers 20 residues. The ends lost 0 bases at V and 4 bases at J; junction bases unmatched: 14. Germline CDR1 reads SGHAT; CDR2 reads FQNNGV.